Shown below are 17 T cell receptor beta chains from a single sample sequenced in a study of OX40 agonist ivuxolimab in advanced cancers. This table comes from immunoSEQ multiplex PCR, and its TCRdb copy is limited to in-frame clones, with some not included. This table holds about 76,000 clones, about 89% found once. This sample comprised CD4+ or CD8+ T cells sorted from blood, obtained in a trial of the OX40 agonist ivuxolimab. Receptors originate from an adult with an advanced solid tumor such as melanoma, head and neck, liver or kidney cancer.

V is TRBV25-1 and J is TRBJ2-7; TRBD2 agrees at 11 bases. V was clipped by 5 bases and J by 6 bases; unmatched bases: 6. The germline gives CDR1 MGHDK, CDR2 SYGVNS. This CDR3 has 14 residues. The CDR3 DNA reads TGTGCCAGCAGTAGGCCGGGACTAGCGGCCGAGCAGTACTTC. This gives the protein CASSRPGLAAEQYF.

The chain is built from TRBV6-6 and TRBJ1-4; 10 bases are a match to TRBD1. With V trimmed by 2 bases and J by 5 bases, 2 bases remained unmatched. This CDR3 contains 15 residues. In germline, CDR1 is MNHNY, CDR2 SVGAGI (reference sequence). The CDR3 DNA is TGTGCCAGCAGTTACGCGACAGGGGGCAATGAAAAACTGTTTTTT. Its protein is CASSYATGGNEKLFF.

This chain joins TRBV19 and TRBJ2-7; D could derive from TRBD1 or TRBD2 (5 bases each). V dropped 7 bases and J dropped 2 bases, with 18 bases sitting between them. The CDR3 contains 15 residues. Germline V CDR1 and CDR2: LNHDA, SQIVND (reference sequence). As DNA, the CDR3 is TGTGCCAGTACGGGGTCATGGGGACCTCCCTACGAGCAGTACTTC. Translation gives CASTGSWGPPYEQYF.

The gene calls are TRBV10-2 and TRBJ2-5; D gene ambiguous. Germline CDR1 and CDR2: WSHSY and SAAADI. V lost 3 bases, J lost 5 bases, and 10 bases lay in between. This CDR3 has 13 amino acids. CDR3 residues: CASSEDVLETQYF. In DNA form, the CDR3 reads TGCGCCAGCAGTGAAGATGTCTTGGAGACCCAGTACTTC.

This sequence joins TRBV11-2 and TRBJ2-5; TRBD1 matches at 9 bases. Trimming removed 4 bases from V and 5 bases from J; junction bases left unmatched: 8. This CDR3 has 15 amino acids. Looked up from germline, CDR1 is SGHAT and CDR2 is FQNNGV. CDR3: CASSSATGGSETQYF. DNA of the CDR3: TGTGCCAGCAGCTCGGCGACAGGGGGATCGGAGACCCAGTACTTC.

The chain has TRBV7-3 and TRBJ2-5; TRBD1 agrees at 9 bases. J gave up 4 bases and V 5 bases, and 14 bases lay outside the gene matches. The CDR3 is 17 residues long. Germline CDR1 and CDR2: SGHTA and FQGTGA. This CDR3 is CASSQTGQGKIGETQYF. DNA for the CDR3: TGTGCCAGCAGCCAAACAGGACAGGGGAAGATAGGAGAGACCCAGTACTTC.

This clone has only a few counts. The chain employs TRBV5-7 and TRBJ1-4; tentative D call: TRBD1 (5 bases). TRBV5-7 is marked as an open reading frame, function uncertain. The V gene lost 1 base and the J gene lost 8 bases, with 15 bases spanning the gap. The CDR3 runs 15 residues. The CDR3 DNA reads as TGTGCCAGCAGCTTGATTGGAGGGGACGGGGAAAAACTGTTTTTT. It is translated as CASSLIGGDGEKLFF.

The chain links TRBV10-3 to TRBJ2-5, with D possibly matching TRBD2 (6 bases). The germline CDR1 and CDR2 sequences are ENHRY and SYGVKD. CDR3 length equals 16 residues. V was cut by 4 bases and J by 0 bases, with 15 bases left in between. Here the CDR3 DNA reads TGTGCCATCAGTGCCGGTGAACGGGACTACCAAGAGACCCAGTACTTC. It specifies CAISAGERDYQETQYF.

The gene calls are TRBV19 and TRBJ2-1, with D tentatively TRBD1 or TRBD2 (7 bases each). Between the trimmed V and J ends, which lost 2 bases and 5 bases, there was a span of 16 bases. In germline, CDR1 is LNHDA, CDR2 SQIVND (reference sequence). The CDR3 has 16 amino acids. As DNA, the CDR3 is TGTGCCAGTAGTATAAGAGCGGGACAGCCTGACAATGAGCAGTTCTTC. It translates to CASSIRAGQPDNEQFF. The full variable domain, with the rest looked up from reference TRBV19 and TRBJ2-1, is DGGITQSPKYLFRKEGQNVTLSCEQNLNHDAMYWYRQDPGQGLRLIYYSQIVNDFQKGDIAEGYSVSREKKESFPLTVTSAQKNPTAFYLCASSIRAGQPDNEQFFGPGTRLTVL.

CDR3 nucleotides: TGTGCCAGCAGTTTTGAGTTCGGGACGACTCCTAGCGAGCAGTACTTC. Protein product: CASSFEFGTTPSEQYF. This chain joins TRBV6-6 and TRBJ2-7; D might be TRBD1 or TRBD2, each matching 5 bases. V lost 4 bases and J lost 6, with 22 bases in between. CDR3 length: 16 amino acids. Germline V gene data show CDR1 as MNHNY and CDR2 as SVGAGI (reference sequence).

This rearrangement joins TRBV6-5 to TRBJ2-7, with TRBD2 matching over 8 bases. V was pared by 2 bases and J by 7 bases, with 4 bases of the junction left unmatched. Looked up from germline, CDR1 is MNHEY and CDR2 is SVGAGI. CDR3 length equals 13 residues. The CDR3 bases are TGTGCCAGCAGTTACCTCGGGGGGGAGGAGCAGTACTTC. Translated, it gives CASSYLGGEEQYF.

The chain uses TRBV5-1 and TRBJ2-1, with TRBD2 identical over 9 bases. Germline V CDR1 and CDR2: SGHRS, YFSETQ. The CDR3 totals 14 residues. V lost 3 bases and J lost 10; bases outside the gene matches: 8. CDR3 nucleotide sequence: TGCGCCAGCAGCTCGGACGATAGCGGGAGAGAGCAGTTCTTC. Its protein product is CASSSDDSGREQFF.

The chain employs TRBV9 and TRBJ1-3, with D hard to call. Germline V gene sequence: CDR1 SGDLS, CDR2 YYNGEE. This CDR3 is 14 amino acids long. V lost 3 bases and J 6 bases, leaving 13 bases between the germline ends. For the CDR3, the DNA is TGTGCCAGCAGCGACAGAGTCGAGGCAAACACCATATATTTT. Translated: CASSDRVEANTIYF. Full variable domain (outside the CDR3, taken from reference TRBV9 and TRBJ1-3): DSGVTQTPKHLITATGQRVTLRCSPRSGDLSVYWYQQSLDQGLQFLIQYYNGEERAKGNILERFSAQQFPDLHSELNLSSLELGDSALYFCASSDRVEANTIYFGEGSWLTVV.

The rearrangement uses TRBV18 and TRBJ1-2; D not certain. V lost 0 bases and J lost 4, with 12 bases in between. This CDR3 is built from 15 residues. Germline V gene data show CDR1 as KGHSH and CDR2 as LQKENI. CDR3 nucleotides: TGTGCCAGCTCACCACCATCCCCTGAGGTCTATGGCTACACCTTC. This sequence encodes CASSPPSPEVYGYTF.

The rearrangement uses TRBV6-5 and TRBJ1-6; perhaps TRBD1 as D (6 bases). The CDR3 consists of 15 residues. Germline V gene lookup returns CDR1 MNHEY and CDR2 SVGAGI. V was cut by 4 bases and J by 9 bases, with 16 bases left in between. The chain's CDR3 is CASSLDRSRGSPLHF. The CDR3 DNA sequence: TGTGCCAGCAGTTTAGACAGGTCTCGAGGTTCACCCCTCCACTTT.

The chain joins TRBV27 to TRBJ1-2; D not certain. Germline CDR1 MNHEY, CDR2 SMNVEV (reference sequence). Trimming left V 0 bases short and J 4 bases short, with 6 bases between. This CDR3 contains 13 residues. The CDR3 sequence: CASSLSASYGYTF. As DNA, the CDR3 is TGTGCCAGCAGTTTATCAGCGTCCTATGGCTACACCTTC.

This clone was seen once. The J gene is TRBJ2-1, the V gene TRBV5-1; no clear D gene. The CDR3 consists of 13 residues. V dropped 3 bases and J dropped 4 bases, with 8 bases sitting between them. Germline-derived CDR1 and CDR2 are SGHRS and YFSETQ. In nucleotides, the CDR3 is TGCGCCAGCAGCTCGGACCTATACAATGAGCAGTTCTTC. Encoded protein: CASSSDLYNEQFF.